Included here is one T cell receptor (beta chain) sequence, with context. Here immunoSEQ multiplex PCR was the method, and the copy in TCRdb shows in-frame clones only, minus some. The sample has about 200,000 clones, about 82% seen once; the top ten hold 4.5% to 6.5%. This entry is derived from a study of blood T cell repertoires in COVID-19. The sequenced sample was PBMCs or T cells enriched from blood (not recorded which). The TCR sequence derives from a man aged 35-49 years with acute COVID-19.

CDR3 in DNA: TGCAGCGTTGACTCCCTAGCGGGAGCAGATACGCAGTATTTT. Its protein product is CSVDSLAGADTQYF. The rearrangement links TRBV29-1 to TRBJ2-3, with TRBD2 matching over 10 bases. The CDR3 length is 14 residues. The junction had 4 bases not matched to a gene; V was cut back by 3 bases and J by 4 bases. The germline V gene encodes CDR1 SQVTM and CDR2 ANQGSEA.